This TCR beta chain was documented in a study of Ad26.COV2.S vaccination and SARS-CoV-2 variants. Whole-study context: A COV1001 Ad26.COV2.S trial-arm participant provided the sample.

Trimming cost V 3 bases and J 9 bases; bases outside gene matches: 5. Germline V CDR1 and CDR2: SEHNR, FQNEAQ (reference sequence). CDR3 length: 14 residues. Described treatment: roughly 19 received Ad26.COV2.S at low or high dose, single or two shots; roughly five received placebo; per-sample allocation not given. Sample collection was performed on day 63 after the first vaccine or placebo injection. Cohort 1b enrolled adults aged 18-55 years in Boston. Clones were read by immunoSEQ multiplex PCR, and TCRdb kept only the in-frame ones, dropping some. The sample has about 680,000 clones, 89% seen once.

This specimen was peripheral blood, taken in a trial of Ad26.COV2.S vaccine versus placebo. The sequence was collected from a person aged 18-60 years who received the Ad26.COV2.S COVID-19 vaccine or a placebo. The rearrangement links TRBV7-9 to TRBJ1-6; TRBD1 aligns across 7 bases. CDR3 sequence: CASSLTGYGSPLHF. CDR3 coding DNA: TGTGCCAGCAGCTTGACAGGGTACGGTTCACCCCTCCACTTT.